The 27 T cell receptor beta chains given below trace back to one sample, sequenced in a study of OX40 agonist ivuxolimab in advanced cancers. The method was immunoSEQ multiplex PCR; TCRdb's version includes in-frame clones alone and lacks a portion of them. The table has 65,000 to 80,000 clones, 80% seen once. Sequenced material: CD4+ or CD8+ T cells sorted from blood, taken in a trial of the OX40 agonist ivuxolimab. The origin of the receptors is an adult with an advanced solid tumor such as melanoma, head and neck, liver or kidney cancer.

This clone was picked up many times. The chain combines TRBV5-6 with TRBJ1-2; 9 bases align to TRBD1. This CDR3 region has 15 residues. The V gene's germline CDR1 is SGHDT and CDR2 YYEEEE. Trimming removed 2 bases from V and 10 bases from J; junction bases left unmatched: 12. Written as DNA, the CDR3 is TGTGCCAGCAGCTTAGGACAGGGGCTACCCCAGGACTACACCTTC. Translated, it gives CASSLGQGLPQDYTF.

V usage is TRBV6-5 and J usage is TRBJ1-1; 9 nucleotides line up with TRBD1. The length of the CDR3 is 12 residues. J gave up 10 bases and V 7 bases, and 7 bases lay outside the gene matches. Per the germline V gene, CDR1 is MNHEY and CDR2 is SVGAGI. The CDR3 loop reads CASNDRGGRAFF. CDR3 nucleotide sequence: TGTGCCAGCAACGACAGGGGGGGTAGAGCTTTCTTT.

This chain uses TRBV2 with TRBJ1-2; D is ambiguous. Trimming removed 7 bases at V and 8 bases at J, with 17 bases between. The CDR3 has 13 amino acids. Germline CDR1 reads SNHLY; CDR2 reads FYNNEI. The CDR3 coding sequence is TGTGCCAGCACCAGTGTTTTTGACGGGGGCTACACCTTC. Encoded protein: CASTSVFDGGYTF. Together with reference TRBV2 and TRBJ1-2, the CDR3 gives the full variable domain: EPEVTQTPSHQVTQMGQEVILRCVPISNHLYFYWYRQILGQKVEFLVSFYNNEISEKSEIFDDQFSVERPDGSNFTLKIRSTKLEDSAMYFCASTSVFDGGYTFGSGTRLTVV.

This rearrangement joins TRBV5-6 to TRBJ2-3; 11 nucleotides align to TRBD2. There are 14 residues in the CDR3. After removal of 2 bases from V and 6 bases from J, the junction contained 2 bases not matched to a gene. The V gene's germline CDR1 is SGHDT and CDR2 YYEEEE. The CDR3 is CASSLLAGEDTQYF. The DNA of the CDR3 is TGTGCCAGCAGCTTACTAGCGGGAGAGGATACGCAGTATTTT.

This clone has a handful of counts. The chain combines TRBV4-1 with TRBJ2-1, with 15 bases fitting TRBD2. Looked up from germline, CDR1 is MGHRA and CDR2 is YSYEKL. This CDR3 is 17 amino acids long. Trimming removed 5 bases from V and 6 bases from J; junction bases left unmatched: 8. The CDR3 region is CASSSWTSGGVLNEQFF. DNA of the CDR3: TGCGCCAGCAGCTCGTGGACTAGCGGGGGGGTCCTCAATGAGCAGTTCTTC.

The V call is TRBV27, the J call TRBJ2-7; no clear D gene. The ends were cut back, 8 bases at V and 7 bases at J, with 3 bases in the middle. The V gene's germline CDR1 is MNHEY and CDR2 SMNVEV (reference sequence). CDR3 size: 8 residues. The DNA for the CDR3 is TGTGCCAGCGGGGAGCAGTACTTC. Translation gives CASGEQYF.

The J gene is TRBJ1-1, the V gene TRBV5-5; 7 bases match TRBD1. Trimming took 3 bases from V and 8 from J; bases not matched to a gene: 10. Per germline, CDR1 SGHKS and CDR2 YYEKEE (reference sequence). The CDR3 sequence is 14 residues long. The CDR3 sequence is CASSWSQGRPEAFF. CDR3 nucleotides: TGTGCCAGCAGCTGGTCACAGGGGCGTCCGGAAGCTTTCTTT.

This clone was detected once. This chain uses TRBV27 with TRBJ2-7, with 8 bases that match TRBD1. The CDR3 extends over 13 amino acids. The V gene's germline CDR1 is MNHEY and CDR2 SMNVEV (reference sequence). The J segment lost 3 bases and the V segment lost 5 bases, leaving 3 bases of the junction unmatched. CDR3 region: CASSGQGFYEQYF. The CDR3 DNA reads TGTGCCAGCAGTGGACAGGGTTTCTACGAGCAGTACTTC.

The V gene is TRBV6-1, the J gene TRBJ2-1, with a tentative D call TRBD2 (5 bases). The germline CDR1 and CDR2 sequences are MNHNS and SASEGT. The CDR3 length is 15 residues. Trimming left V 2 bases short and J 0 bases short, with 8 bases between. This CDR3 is CASSENEGSYNEQFF. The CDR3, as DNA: TGTGCCAGCAGTGAAAACGAGGGCTCCTACAATGAGCAGTTCTTC.

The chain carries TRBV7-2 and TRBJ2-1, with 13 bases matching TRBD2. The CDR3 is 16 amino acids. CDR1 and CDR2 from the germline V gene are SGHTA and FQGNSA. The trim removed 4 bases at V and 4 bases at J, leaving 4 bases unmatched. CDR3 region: CASSSRLAGGYNEQFF. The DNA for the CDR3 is TGTGCCAGCAGCTCCAGACTAGCGGGGGGATACAATGAGCAGTTCTTC.

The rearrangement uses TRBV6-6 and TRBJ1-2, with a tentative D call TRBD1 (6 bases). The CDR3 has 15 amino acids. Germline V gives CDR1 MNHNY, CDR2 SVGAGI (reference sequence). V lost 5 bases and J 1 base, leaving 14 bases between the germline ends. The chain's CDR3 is CASSDQGFGNYGYTF. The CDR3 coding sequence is TGTGCCAGCAGTGATCAGGGGTTTGGTAACTATGGCTACACCTTC.

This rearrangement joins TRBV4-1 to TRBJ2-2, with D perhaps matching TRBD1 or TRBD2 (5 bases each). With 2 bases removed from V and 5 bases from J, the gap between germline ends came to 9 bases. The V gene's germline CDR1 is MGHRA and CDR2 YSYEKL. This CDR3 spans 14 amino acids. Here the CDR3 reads CASSQPWGTGELFF. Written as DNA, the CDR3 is TGCGCCAGCAGCCAACCCTGGGGGACCGGGGAGCTGTTTTTT.

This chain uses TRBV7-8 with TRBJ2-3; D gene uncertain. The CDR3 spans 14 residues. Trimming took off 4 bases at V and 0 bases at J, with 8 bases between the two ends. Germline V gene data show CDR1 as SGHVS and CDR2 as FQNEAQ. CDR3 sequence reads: CASSSGPSTDTQYF. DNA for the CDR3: TGTGCCAGCAGCTCCGGGCCTAGCACAGATACGCAGTATTTT.

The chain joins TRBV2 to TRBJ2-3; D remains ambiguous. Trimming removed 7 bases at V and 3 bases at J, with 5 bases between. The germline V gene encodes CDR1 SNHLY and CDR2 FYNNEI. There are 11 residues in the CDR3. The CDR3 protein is CASKRTDTQYF. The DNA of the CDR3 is TGTGCCAGCAAGAGAACAGATACGCAGTATTTT. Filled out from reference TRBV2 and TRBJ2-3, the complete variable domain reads EPEVTQTPSHQVTQMGQEVILRCVPISNHLYFYWYRQILGQKVEFLVSFYNNEISEKSEIFDDQFSVERPDGSNFTLKIRSTKLEDSAMYFCASKRTDTQYFGPGTRLTVL.

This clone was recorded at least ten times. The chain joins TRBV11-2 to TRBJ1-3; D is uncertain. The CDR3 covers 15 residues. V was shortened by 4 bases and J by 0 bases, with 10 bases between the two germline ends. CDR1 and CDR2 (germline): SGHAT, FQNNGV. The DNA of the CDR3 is TGTGCCAGCAGCTCTCGGACGCACTCTGGAAACACCATATATTTT. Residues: CASSSRTHSGNTIYF.

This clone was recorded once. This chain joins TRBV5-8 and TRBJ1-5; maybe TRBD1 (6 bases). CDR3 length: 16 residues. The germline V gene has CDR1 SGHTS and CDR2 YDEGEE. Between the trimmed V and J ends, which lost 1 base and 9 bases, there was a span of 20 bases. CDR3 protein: CASSLSGSGVVRPQHF. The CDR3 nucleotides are TGTGCCAGCAGCTTGTCGGGTTCAGGGGTAGTGAGGCCCCAGCATTTT.

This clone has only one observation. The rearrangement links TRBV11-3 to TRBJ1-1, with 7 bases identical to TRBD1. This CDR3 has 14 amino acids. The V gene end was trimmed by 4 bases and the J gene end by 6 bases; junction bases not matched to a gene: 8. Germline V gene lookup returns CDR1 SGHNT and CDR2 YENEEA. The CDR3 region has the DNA TGTGCCAGCAGCTCAGGGGGAATCTTCTCTGAAGCTTTCTTT. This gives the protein CASSSGGIFSEAFF.

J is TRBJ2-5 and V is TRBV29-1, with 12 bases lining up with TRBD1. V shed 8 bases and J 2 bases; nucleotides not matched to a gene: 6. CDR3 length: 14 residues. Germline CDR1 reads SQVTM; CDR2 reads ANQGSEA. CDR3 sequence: CSSRDRGPQETQYF. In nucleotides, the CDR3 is TGCAGCTCACGGGACAGGGGGCCTCAAGAGACCCAGTACTTC.

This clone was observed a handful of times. CDR3 nucleotide sequence: TGTGCCAGTTTGAATGGCTACACCTTC. This sequence encodes CASLNGYTF. J is TRBJ1-2 and V is TRBV6-7, with unresolved D. TRBV6-7 is an ORF, with its function uncertain. The CDR3 loop spans 9 amino acids. V was pared by 9 bases and J by 6 bases, with 5 bases between.

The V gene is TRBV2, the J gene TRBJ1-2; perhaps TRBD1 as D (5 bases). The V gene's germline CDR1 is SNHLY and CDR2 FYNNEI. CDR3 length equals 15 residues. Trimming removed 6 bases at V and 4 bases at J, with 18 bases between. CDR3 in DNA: TGTGCCAGCAGGCTTGGGACCCCCGGTGGCTATGGCTACACCTTC. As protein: CASRLGTPGGYGYTF.

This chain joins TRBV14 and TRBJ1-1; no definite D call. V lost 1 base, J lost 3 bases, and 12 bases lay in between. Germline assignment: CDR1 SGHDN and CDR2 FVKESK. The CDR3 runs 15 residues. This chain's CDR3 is CASSQASAVDTEAFF. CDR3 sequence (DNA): TGTGCCAGCAGCCAAGCTTCAGCTGTCGACACTGAAGCTTTCTTT.

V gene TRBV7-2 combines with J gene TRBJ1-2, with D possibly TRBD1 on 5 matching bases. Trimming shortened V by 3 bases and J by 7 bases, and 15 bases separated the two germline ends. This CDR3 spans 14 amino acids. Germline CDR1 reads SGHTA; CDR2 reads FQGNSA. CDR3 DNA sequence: TGTGCCAGCAGCTTTGGCAGGGAGGGGCCTGGCTACACCTTC. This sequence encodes CASSFGREGPGYTF.

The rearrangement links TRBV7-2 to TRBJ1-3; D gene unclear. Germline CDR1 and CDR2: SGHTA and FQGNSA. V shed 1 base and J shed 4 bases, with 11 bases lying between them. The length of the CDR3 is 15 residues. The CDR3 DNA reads TGTGCCAGCAGCTTAGAGTCTGGGGTCGGAAACACCATATATTTT. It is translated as CASSLESGVGNTIYF. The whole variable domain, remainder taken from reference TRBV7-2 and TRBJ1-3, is GAGVSQSPSNKVTEKGKDVELRCDPISGHTALYWYRQSLGQGLEFLIYFQGNSAPDKSGLPSDRFSAERTGGSVSTLTIQRTQQEDSAVYLCASSLESGVGNTIYFGEGSWLTVV.

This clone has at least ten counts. The CDR3 reads CASSRTGGNSPLHF. The CDR3 DNA sequence: TGTGCCAGCAGCAGGACAGGGGGCAATTCACCCCTCCACTTT. The V call is TRBV9, the J call TRBJ1-6; 11 nucleotides agree with TRBD1. V lost 4 bases, J lost 7 bases, and 1 base stayed unmatched. Germline V CDR1 and CDR2: SGDLS, YYNGEE. This CDR3 has 14 amino acids. Full variable domain (missing parts from reference TRBV9 and TRBJ1-6): DSGVTQTPKHLITATGQRVTLRCSPRSGDLSVYWYQQSLDQGLQFLIQYYNGEERAKGNILERFSAQQFPDLHSELNLSSLELGDSALYFCASSRTGGNSPLHFGNGTRLTVT.

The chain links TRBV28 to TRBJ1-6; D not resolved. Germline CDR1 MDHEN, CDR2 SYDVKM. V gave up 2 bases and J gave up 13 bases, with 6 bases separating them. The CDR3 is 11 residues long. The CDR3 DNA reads TGTGCCAGCAGTTTAGGTGGGCCCCTCCACTTT. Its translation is CASSLGGPLHF.

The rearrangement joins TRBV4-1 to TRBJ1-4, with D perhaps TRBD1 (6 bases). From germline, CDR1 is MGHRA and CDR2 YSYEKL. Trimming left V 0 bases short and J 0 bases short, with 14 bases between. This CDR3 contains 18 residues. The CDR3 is CASSQDLTGGATNEKLFF. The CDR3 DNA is TGCGCCAGCAGCCAAGATTTGACAGGCGGGGCAACTAATGAAAAACTGTTTTTT.

The CDR3 loop reads CASSLGLAGTDTQYF. The DNA for the CDR3 is TGTGCCAGCAGCTTGGGACTAGCGGGGACAGATACGCAGTATTTT. The chain couples TRBV5-4 to TRBJ2-3; 11 nucleotides align to TRBD2. This CDR3 region has 15 residues. Germline-derived CDR1 and CDR2 are SGHNT and YYREEE (reference sequence). V dropped 0 bases and J dropped 3; count of bases not matched to a gene: 0.